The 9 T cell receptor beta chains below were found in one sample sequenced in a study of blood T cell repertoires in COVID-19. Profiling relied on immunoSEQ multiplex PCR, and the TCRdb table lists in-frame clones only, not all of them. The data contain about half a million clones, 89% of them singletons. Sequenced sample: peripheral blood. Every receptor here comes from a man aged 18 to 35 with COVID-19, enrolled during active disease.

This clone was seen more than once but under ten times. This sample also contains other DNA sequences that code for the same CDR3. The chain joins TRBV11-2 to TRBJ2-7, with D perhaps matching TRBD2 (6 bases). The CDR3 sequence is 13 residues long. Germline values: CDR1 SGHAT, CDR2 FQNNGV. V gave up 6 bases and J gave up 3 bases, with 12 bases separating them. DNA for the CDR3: TGTGCCAGCAGTCTAGCGCCTGACTACGAGCAGTACTTC. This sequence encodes CASSLAPDYEQYF. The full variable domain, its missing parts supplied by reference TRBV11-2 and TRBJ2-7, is EAGVAQSPRYKIIEKRQSVAFWCNPISGHATLYWYQQILGQGPKLLIQFQNNGVVDDSQLPKDRFSAERLKGVDSTLKIQPAKLEDSAVYLCASSLAPDYEQYFGPGTRLTVT.

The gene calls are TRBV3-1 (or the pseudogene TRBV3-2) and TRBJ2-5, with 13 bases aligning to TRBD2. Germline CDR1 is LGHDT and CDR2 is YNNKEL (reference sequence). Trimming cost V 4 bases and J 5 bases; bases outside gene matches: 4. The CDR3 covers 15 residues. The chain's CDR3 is CASSRGLAGAETQYF. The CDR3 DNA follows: TGTGCCAGCAGCCGCGGACTAGCGGGGGCCGAGACCCAGTACTTC.

In nucleotides, the CDR3 is TGTGCCAGCAGCTTGACTAGCGCATCCTACGAGCAGTACTTC. It specifies CASSLTSASYEQYF. V is TRBV5-4 and J is TRBJ2-7, with 7 bases lining up with TRBD2. After removal of 1 base from V and 1 base from J, the junction contained 2 bases not matched to a gene. The CDR3 loop spans 14 amino acids. The V gene's germline CDR1 is SGHNT and CDR2 YYREEE (reference sequence).

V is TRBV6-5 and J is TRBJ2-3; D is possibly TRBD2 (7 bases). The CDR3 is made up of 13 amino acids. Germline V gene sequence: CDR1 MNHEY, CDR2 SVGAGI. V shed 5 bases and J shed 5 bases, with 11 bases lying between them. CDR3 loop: CASSLRGGDTQYF. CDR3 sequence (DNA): TGTGCCAGCAGTCTAAGGGGGGGAGATACGCAGTATTTT.

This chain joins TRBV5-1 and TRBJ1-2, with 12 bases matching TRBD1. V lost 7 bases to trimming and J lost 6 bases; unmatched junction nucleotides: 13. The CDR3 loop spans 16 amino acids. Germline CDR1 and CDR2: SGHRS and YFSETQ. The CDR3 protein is CASGRGTGGAVDGYTF. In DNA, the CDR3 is TGCGCCAGCGGGAGAGGGACAGGGGGCGCGGTGGATGGCTACACCTTC. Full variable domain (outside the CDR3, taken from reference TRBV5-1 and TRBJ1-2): KAGVTQTPRYLIKTRGQQVTLSCSPISGHRSVSWYQQTPGQGLQFLFEYFSETQRNKGNFPGRFSGRQFSNSRSEMNVSTLELGDSALYLCASGRGTGGAVDGYTFGSGTRLTVV.

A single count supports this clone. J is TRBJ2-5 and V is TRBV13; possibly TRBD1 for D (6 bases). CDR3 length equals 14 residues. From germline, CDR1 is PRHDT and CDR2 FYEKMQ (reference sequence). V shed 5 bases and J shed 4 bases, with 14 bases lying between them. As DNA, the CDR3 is TGTGCCAGCAGCAAAGGGCTAGGGGGAGAGACCCAGTACTTC. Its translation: CASSKGLGGETQYF.

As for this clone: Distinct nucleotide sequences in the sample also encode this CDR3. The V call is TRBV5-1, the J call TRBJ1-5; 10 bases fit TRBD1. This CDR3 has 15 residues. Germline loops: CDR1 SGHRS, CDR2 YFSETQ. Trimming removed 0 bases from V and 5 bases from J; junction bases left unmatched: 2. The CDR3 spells CASSLGGTGDQPQHF. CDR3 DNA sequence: TGCGCCAGCAGCTTGGGCGGGACAGGGGATCAGCCCCAGCATTTT.

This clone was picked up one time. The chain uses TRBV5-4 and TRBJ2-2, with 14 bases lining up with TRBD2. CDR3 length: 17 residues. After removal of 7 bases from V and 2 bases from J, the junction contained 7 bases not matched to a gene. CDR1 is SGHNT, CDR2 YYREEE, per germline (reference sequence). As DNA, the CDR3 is TGTGCCAGCCACGGGACTAGCGGGGGAAGTAACACCGGGGAGCTGTTTTTT. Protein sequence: CASHGTSGGSNTGELFF. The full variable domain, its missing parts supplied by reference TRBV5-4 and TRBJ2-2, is ETGVTQSPTHLIKTRGQQVTLRCSSQSGHNTVSWYQQALGQGPQFIFQYYREEENGRGNFPPRFSGLQFPNYSSELNVNALELDDSALYLCASHGTSGGSNTGELFFGEGSRLTVL.

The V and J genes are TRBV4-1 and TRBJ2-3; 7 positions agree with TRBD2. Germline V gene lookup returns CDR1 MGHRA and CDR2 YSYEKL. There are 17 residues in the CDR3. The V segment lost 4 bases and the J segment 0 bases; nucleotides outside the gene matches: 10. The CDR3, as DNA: TGCGCCAGCAGCCTCGGAGGGACTACCTATAGCACAGATACGCAGTATTTT. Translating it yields CASSLGGTTYSTDTQYF.